Below are 8 T cell receptor beta chains sequenced from a single sample in a study of OX40 agonist ivuxolimab in advanced cancers. Some clones are missing from TCRdb's copy, which holds only in-frame ones; the method was immunoSEQ multiplex PCR. The sample has about 60,000 clones, about 89% seen once. The specimen comprised CD4+ or CD8+ T cells sorted from blood, sampled in a trial of the OX40 agonist ivuxolimab. Source of these receptors: an adult with an advanced solid tumor such as melanoma, head and neck, liver or kidney cancer.

The V gene is TRBV7-2, the J gene TRBJ1-5, with unresolved D. The germline V and J ends were trimmed by 1 base and 2 bases, with 9 bases remaining between them. CDR1 SGHTA and CDR2 FQGNSA come from the germline V gene. This CDR3 has 15 amino acids. CDR3 nucleotides: TGTGCCAGCAGCTTAGGAAGGCCAGGCAATCAGCCCCAGCATTTT. The encoded protein is CASSLGRPGNQPQHF. Full variable domain (remainder filled in from reference TRBV7-2 and TRBJ1-5): GAGVSQSPSNKVTEKGKDVELRCDPISGHTALYWYRQSLGQGLEFLIYFQGNSAPDKSGLPSDRFSAERTGGSVSTLTIQRTQQEDSAVYLCASSLGRPGNQPQHFGDGTRLSIL.

This clone came up once. The genes are TRBV7-2 and TRBJ2-1; 8 nucleotides align to TRBD1. Per the germline V gene, CDR1 is SGHTA and CDR2 is FQGNSA. Trimming cost V 5 bases and J 8 bases; bases outside gene matches: 8. The CDR3 sequence is 14 residues long. The CDR3 is CASSQGAGGYEQFF. The CDR3 coding sequence is TGTGCCAGCAGCCAGGGGGCAGGGGGCTATGAGCAGTTCTTC.

The chain is built from TRBV7-6 and TRBJ1-5, with 10 bases matching TRBD1. The ends lost 5 bases at V and 6 bases at J; junction bases unmatched: 13. The CDR3 sequence is 17 residues long. Germline values: CDR1 SGHVS, CDR2 FNYEAQ. This CDR3 is CASSPTGGQGLGQPQHF. The CDR3 DNA follows: TGTGCCAGCAGCCCCACGGGGGGACAGGGGCTTGGTCAGCCCCAGCATTTT.

Only one count was recorded for this clone. The J gene is TRBJ2-7, the V gene TRBV18; D gene uncertain. Trimming took 5 bases from V and 3 from J, leaving 11 bases between them. In germline, CDR1 is KGHSH, CDR2 LQKENI. This CDR3 has 13 residues. The CDR3 sequence is CASSITQNYEQYF. The CDR3 DNA reads as TGTGCCAGCTCAATAACCCAAAACTACGAGCAGTACTTC.

V usage is TRBV19 and J usage is TRBJ1-1; 8 bases match TRBD1. Germline CDR1 and CDR2: LNHDA and SQIVND (reference sequence). The CDR3 runs to 13 residues. V lost 7 bases to trimming and J lost 4 bases; unmatched junction nucleotides: 5. The CDR3 DNA sequence: TGTGCCAGTACCTCACAGGGGGGCACTGAAGCTTTCTTT. Its translation: CASTSQGGTEAFF. Full variable domain (rest looked up from reference TRBV19 and TRBJ1-1): DGGITQSPKYLFRKEGQNVTLSCEQNLNHDAMYWYRQDPGQGLRLIYYSQIVNDFQKGDIAEGYSVSREKKESFPLTVTSAQKNPTAFYLCASTSQGGTEAFFGQGTRLTVV.

The chain couples TRBV28 to TRBJ1-2; D unresolved. The CDR3 totals 12 residues. CDR1 is MDHEN and CDR2 is SYDVKM in the germline V gene. Trimming took 3 bases from V and 3 from J, leaving 5 bases between them. The CDR3 loop reads CASSFGHYGYTF. The CDR3 DNA reads as TGTGCCAGCAGTTTCGGACACTATGGCTACACCTTC.

The V call is TRBV7-9, the J call TRBJ1-1; perhaps TRBD1 as D (5 bases). There are 14 residues in the CDR3. Germline V gives CDR1 SEHNR, CDR2 FQNEAQ (reference sequence). V shed 2 bases and J shed 1 base, with 8 bases lying between them. The CDR3 DNA sequence: TGTGCCAGCAGCTTACTGGGGCCGAACACTGAAGCTTTCTTT. Its protein is CASSLLGPNTEAFF. The full variable domain, rest sourced from reference TRBV7-9 and TRBJ1-1, is DTGVSQNPRHKITKRGQNVTFRCDPISEHNRLYWYRQTLGQGPEFLTYFQNEAQLEKSRLLSDRFSAERPKGSFSTLEIQRTEQGDSAMYLCASSLLGPNTEAFFGQGTRLTVV.

This rearrangement joins TRBV11-3 to TRBJ2-5, with a possible D match to TRBD1 (6 bases). CDR1 and CDR2 from the germline V gene are SGHNT and YENEEA. Between the trimmed V and J ends, which lost 5 bases and 0 bases, there was a span of 10 bases. The CDR3 length is 14 residues. The chain's CDR3 is CASSLTGNQETQYF. The CDR3 DNA reads TGTGCCAGCAGCCTTACAGGGAACCAAGAGACCCAGTACTTC.